This TCR beta chain was recorded in a study of cytomegalovirus exposure and HLA in healthy donors. Study results and limitations: Links to common viral pathogens appeared, in a later analysis, for several of the most significant clusters.

Points on this clone: Its antigen is unknown.

The primer mix had 60 Vbeta and 13 Jbeta primers. TCRdb's copy holds only in-frame clones and misses some; the assay was immunoSEQ multiplex PCR. The sample holds about 42,000 clones. The CDR3 covers 12 residues. Germline V gene data show CDR1 as SGHNT and CDR2 as YYREEE (reference sequence). After removal of 4 bases from V and 7 bases from J, the junction contained 2 bases not matched to a gene. The chain employs TRBV5-4 and TRBJ2-1; 7 bases map to TRBD1. Material: PBMCs. The receptor's source is a man aged 25-40 years in good health and CMV-seronegative. This chain's CDR3 is CASSQDRNEQFF. In DNA form, the CDR3 reads TGTGCCAGCAGCCAGGACAGGAATGAGCAGTTCTTC.